Reported below is one T cell receptor beta chain. The sample comes from a study of Ad26.COV2.S vaccination and SARS-CoV-2 variants. Treatment denoted: some 19 received Ad26.COV2.S at low or high dose, single or two shots; about 5 received placebo; per-sample allocation not given. Day 63 after the first injection of vaccine or placebo was the sampling time. Using immunoSEQ multiplex PCR, the repertoire was profiled, and TCRdb retains in-frame clones only, with some absent. The sample has 500,000 or so clones; approximately 90% are singletons. V shed 0 bases, J shed 8 bases, and the junction held 1 base outside the gene matches. There are 13 residues in the CDR3. Germline V gene data show CDR1 as GTSNPN and CDR2 as SVGIG (reference sequence).

This sequence originates from a person between 18 and 65 years old who received the Ad26.COV2.S COVID-19 vaccine or a placebo. The sample here was peripheral blood, taken in a trial of Ad26.COV2.S vaccine versus placebo. The rearrangement uses TRBV30 and TRBJ1-6; 7 positions agree with TRBD1. The CDR3: CAWSVQGYSPLHF. The CDR3 DNA sequence: TGTGCCTGGAGTGTACAGGGGTATTCACCCCTCCACTTT.